This T cell receptor beta chain was observed in a study of T-cell reconstitution after alpha-beta-depleted transplantation in children. CDR1 SGHTA and CDR2 FQGNSA come from the germline V gene. This CDR3 has 15 residues. V was pared by 1 base and J by 4 bases, with 10 bases between. Construction of the TCRbeta library involved unique molecular identifiers. One entry per CDR3 protein, called by TCRdb with MiXCR from the PCR reads. This sample has 200,000 to 250,000 distinct CDR3 sequences; around 12% occur once, and the top ten carry around 2.5%. In this sample, this clonotype turned up many times. This TCR was recovered from a human donor who donated a stem cell graft to a child with acute lymphoblastic leukemia. The specimen was PBMCs from the stem cell graft donor, collected from the stem cell graft. The chain recombines TRBV7-2 with TRBJ2-2; D perhaps matches TRBD2 (6 bases). The CDR3 is CASSLVSGLTGELFF. The CDR3 DNA sequence: TGTGCCAGCAGCTTAGTGTCGGGACTCACCGGGGAGCTGTTTTTT.